The next 19 T cell receptor beta chains were all read from a single sample in a study of early T cells in non-severe SARS-CoV-2 infection (dated by TCRdb to the early 2020s). The library came from 5' RACE. These reads were obtained on a NextSeq 500. TCRdb applied fastp at Q25 and MiXCR to the public reads, then kept only in-frame beta chains. Each CDR3 protein appears once, grouped with its most common genes and DNA. Present in this sample are 70,000 to 75,000 distinct CDR3 sequences, roughly 15% of which were seen just once. The leading ten clones occupy over 12% of the sample. The sequenced material came from whole blood. Receptors were obtained from an adult who was a healthcare worker with PCR-confirmed SARS-CoV-2 infection or an uninfected control (not recorded which).

This clonotype has ten or more counts. The gene calls are TRBV29-1 and TRBJ1-3; D is ambiguous. Trimming shortened V by 3 bases and J by 9 bases, and 12 bases separated the two germline ends. The germline V gene has CDR1 SQVTM and CDR2 ANQGSEA. CDR3 length equals 12 residues. The CDR3 DNA follows: TGCAGCGTTGAGTGCGAGGGTCCCACCATATATTTT. Its protein product is CSVECEGPTIYF.

The chain employs TRBV6-5 and TRBJ2-7; 10 nucleotides line up with TRBD1. CDR1 and CDR2 from the germline V gene are MNHEY and SVGAGI. The CDR3 runs to 14 residues. V lost 4 bases to trimming and J lost 6 bases; unmatched junction nucleotides: 6. This chain's CDR3 is CASSFRDRGREQYF. CDR3 DNA sequence: TGTGCCAGCAGTTTCCGGGACAGGGGCCGCGAGCAGTACTTC.

The genes are TRBV21-1 and TRBJ2-7. TRBV21-1 is recorded as a pseudogene. This CDR3 region has 16 residues. The CDR3 sequence: CASSKAVKYSSYEQYF. The CDR3, as DNA: TGTGCCAGCAGCAAAGCAGTGAAATACAGCTCCTACGAGCAGTACTTC.

This clonotype was counted between two and nine times. The chain is built from TRBV19 and TRBJ2-4, with TRBD1 identical over 9 bases. The ends lost 4 bases at V and 0 bases at J; junction bases unmatched: 7. Per the germline V gene, CDR1 is LNHDA and CDR2 is SQIVND (reference sequence). There are 17 residues in the CDR3. The CDR3 sequence: CASSKLGTGIAKNIQYF. The CDR3 DNA reads TGTGCCAGTAGTAAGTTGGGGACAGGGATAGCCAAAAACATTCAGTACTTC. The full variable domain, its missing parts supplied by reference TRBV19 and TRBJ2-4, is DGGITQSPKYLFRKEGQNVTLSCEQNLNHDAMYWYRQDPGQGLRLIYYSQIVNDFQKGDIAEGYSVSREKKESFPLTVTSAQKNPTAFYLCASSKLGTGIAKNIQYFGAGTRLSVL.

J is TRBJ2-2 and V is TRBV9; possibly TRBD2 for D (5 bases). The V and J ends lost 0 bases and 4 bases respectively, with 13 bases between them. This CDR3 contains 16 residues. CDR1 and CDR2 (germline): SGDLS, YYNGEE. The CDR3 sequence is CASSVGADSATGELFF. The DNA for the CDR3 is TGTGCCAGCAGCGTAGGGGCGGACTCCGCCACCGGGGAGCTGTTTTTT.

This clonotype was counted between two and nine times. V is TRBV7-6 and J is TRBJ1-6; no clear D. The germline gives CDR1 SGHVS, CDR2 FNYEAQ. This CDR3 spans 15 amino acids. V gave up 5 bases and J gave up 0 bases, with 8 bases separating them. In nucleotides, the CDR3 is TGTGCCAGCAGCCGGGGAGGCTCCTATAATTCACCCCTCCACTTT. Protein: CASSRGGSYNSPLHF.

The rearrangement uses TRBV6-1 and TRBJ1-1, with D unresolved. CDR3 length: 15 amino acids. V shed 8 bases and J shed 2 bases, with 18 bases lying between them. Germline V CDR1 and CDR2: MNHNS, SASEGT. The CDR3 DNA follows: TGTGCCAGCTCACCTGATCGGGGTGGAAACACTGAAGCTTTCTTT. It is translated as CASSPDRGGNTEAFF.

The chain links TRBV28 to TRBJ1-2; D unresolved. V lost 8 bases and J lost 8, with 12 bases in between. The CDR3 contains 11 residues. Looked up from germline, CDR1 is MDHEN and CDR2 is SYDVKM. CDR3 sequence reads: CASEDAGGYTF. In DNA, the CDR3 is TGTGCCAGCGAGGACGCTGGGGGCTACACCTTC.

The V and J genes are TRBV6-1 and TRBJ2-3; D is possibly TRBD1 (6 bases). The V gene lost 0 bases and the J gene lost 1 base, with 11 bases spanning the gap. The CDR3 has 16 amino acids. The germline gives CDR1 MNHNS, CDR2 SASEGT. This CDR3 is CASSEAAGTRTDTQYF. The DNA for the CDR3 is TGTGCCAGCAGTGAAGCGGCAGGGACACGCACAGATACGCAGTATTTT.

This rearrangement joins TRBV3-1 to TRBJ2-2, with unresolved D. Germline loops: CDR1 LGHDT, CDR2 YNNKEL (reference sequence). CDR3 size: 17 residues. With 0 bases removed from V and 1 base from J, the gap between germline ends came to 12 bases. Here the CDR3 DNA reads TGTGCCAGCAGCCAAGATAGGACGAAGGGGAACACCGGGGAGCTGTTTTTT. As protein: CASSQDRTKGNTGELFF.

This clonotype has a handful of counts. The V gene is TRBV3-1, the J gene TRBJ2-1; no definite D call. CDR3 length equals 15 residues. Between the trimmed V and J ends, which lost 5 bases and 0 bases, there was a span of 11 bases. Germline loops: CDR1 LGHDT, CDR2 YNNKEL (reference sequence). The CDR3 reads CASSATRSSYNEQFF. The DNA of the CDR3 is TGTGCCAGCAGCGCCACGAGAAGCTCCTACAATGAGCAGTTCTTC.

The CDR3: CASSIVGLGGTEAFF. The CDR3 DNA reads TGTGCCAGTAGTATTGTCGGCCTGGGGGGCACTGAAGCTTTCTTT. The genes are TRBV19 and TRBJ1-1; D perhaps matches TRBD1 (5 bases). The germline V gene has CDR1 LNHDA and CDR2 SQIVND (reference sequence). The CDR3 covers 15 residues. V was cut by 3 bases and J by 4 bases, with 15 bases left in between. Full variable domain (remainder filled in from reference TRBV19 and TRBJ1-1): DGGITQSPKYLFRKEGQNVTLSCEQNLNHDAMYWYRQDPGQGLRLIYYSQIVNDFQKGDIAEGYSVSREKKESFPLTVTSAQKNPTAFYLCASSIVGLGGTEAFFGQGTRLTVV.

This chain connects TRBV29-1 to TRBJ1-1; D might be TRBD1 (5 bases). Between the trimmed V and J ends, which lost 8 bases and 4 bases, there was a span of 17 bases. This CDR3 region has 13 residues. The V gene's germline CDR1 is SQVTM and CDR2 ANQGSEA. The DNA of the CDR3 is TGCAGCTCACTTGCTGGGGGAGGCACTGAAGCTTTCTTT. It yields the protein CSSLAGGGTEAFF.

There are many counts of this clonotype. V usage is TRBV3-1 and J usage is TRBJ2-7; no definite D call. This CDR3 comprises 13 residues. Between the trimmed V and J ends, which lost 0 bases and 2 bases, there was a span of 5 bases. CDR1 LGHDT and CDR2 YNNKEL come from the germline V gene (reference sequence). The CDR3 nucleotides read TGTGCCAGCAGCCAAGATTCGCCCTACGAGCAGTACTTC. This sequence encodes CASSQDSPYEQYF.

This sequence joins TRBV5-1 and TRBJ2-2, with D tentatively TRBD1 (5 bases). V lost 3 bases to trimming and J lost 5 bases, with 8 bases between them. The CDR3 has 13 residues. Germline V gene data show CDR1 as SGHRS and CDR2 as YFSETQ. DNA of the CDR3: TGCGCCAGCAGCTATGGGGCAACCGGGGAGCTGTTTTTT. It translates to CASSYGATGELFF.

This clonotype was seen more than once but under ten times. V and J are TRBV11-2 and TRBJ2-7, with TRBD2 as a possible D gene (5 bases). Germline V gives CDR1 SGHAT, CDR2 FQNNGV. Trimming took 6 bases from V and 0 from J, leaving 15 bases between them. The CDR3 is 15 residues long. In DNA form, the CDR3 reads TGTGCCAGCAGAGAACGCGGAGGTGACTCCTACGAGCAGTACTTC. This encodes CASRERGGDSYEQYF.

This clonotype was counted ten times or more. This rearrangement joins TRBV7-2 to TRBJ2-1; 10 positions agree with TRBD2. In germline, CDR1 is SGHTA, CDR2 FQGNSA. The V gene end was trimmed by 5 bases and the J gene end by 4 bases; junction bases not matched to a gene: 8. The CDR3 is 16 amino acids. This CDR3 reads CASSRALAGAYNEQFF. The CDR3 nucleotides read TGTGCCAGCAGCAGAGCTCTAGCGGGGGCGTACAATGAGCAGTTCTTC.

This chain connects TRBV5-4 to TRBJ2-3; TRBD1 matches at 8 bases. CDR1 and CDR2 from the germline V gene are SGHNT and YYREEE (reference sequence). The CDR3 runs 16 residues. Trimming removed 3 bases from V and 0 bases from J; junction bases left unmatched: 6. Here the CDR3 DNA reads TGTGCCAGCAGCTACCTGGACAGGGCTAGCACAGATACGCAGTATTTT. Its protein product is CASSYLDRASTDTQYF. The complete variable domain, with remaining parts taken from reference TRBV5-4 and TRBJ2-3, reads ETGVTQSPTHLIKTRGQQVTLRCSSQSGHNTVSWYQQALGQGPQFIFQYYREEENGRGNFPPRFSGLQFPNYSSELNVNALELDDSALYLCASSYLDRASTDTQYFGPGTRLTVL.

This clonotype has at least ten counts. The chain recombines TRBV12-3 or TRBV12-4 with TRBJ2-2; D gene unclear. The CDR3 spans 12 residues. V lost 3 bases and J 6 bases, leaving 5 bases between the germline ends. The CDR3 coding sequence is TGTGCCAGCAGTTTCGGGTCCGGGGAGCTGTTTTTT. Amino acid sequence: CASSFGSGELFF.